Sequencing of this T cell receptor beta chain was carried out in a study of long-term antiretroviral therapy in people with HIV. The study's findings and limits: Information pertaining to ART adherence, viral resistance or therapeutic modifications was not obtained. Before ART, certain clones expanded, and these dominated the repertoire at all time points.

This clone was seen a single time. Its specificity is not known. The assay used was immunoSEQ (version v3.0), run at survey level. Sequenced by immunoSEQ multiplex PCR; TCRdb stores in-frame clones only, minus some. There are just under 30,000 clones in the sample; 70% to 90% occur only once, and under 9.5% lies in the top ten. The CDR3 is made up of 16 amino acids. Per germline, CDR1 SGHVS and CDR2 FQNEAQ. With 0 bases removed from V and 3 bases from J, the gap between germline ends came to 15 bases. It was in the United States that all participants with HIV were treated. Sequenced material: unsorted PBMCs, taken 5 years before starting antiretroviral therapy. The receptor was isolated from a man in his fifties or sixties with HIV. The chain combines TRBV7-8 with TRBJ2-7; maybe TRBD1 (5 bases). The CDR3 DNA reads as TGTGCCAGCAGCTTAGCGTTAGGGGCCAAGCTCTACGAGCAGTACTTC. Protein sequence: CASSLALGAKLYEQYF.